This T cell receptor beta chain stems from a study of T-cell reconstitution after alpha-beta-depleted transplantation in children. TCRbeta library preparation incorporated unique molecular identifiers. Using its own MiXCR run on the PCR reads, TCRdb lists one record per CDR3 protein. The table records about 610,000 distinct CDR3 sequences, over 9.5% of them present only once. This clonotype was seen a few times. The specimen was PBMCs from the stem cell graft donor, collected from the stem cell graft. The origin of this receptor is a human donor who donated a stem cell graft to a child with acute myeloid leukemia.

The CDR3 nucleotides are TGCAGTGCTAGAGATAAGCACTCTGGGGCCAACGTCCTGACTTTC. Amino acids: CSARDKHSGANVLTF. The rearrangement links TRBV20-1 to TRBJ2-6; D is undetermined. Germline lookup yields CDR1 DFQATT and CDR2 SNEGSKA (reference sequence). The CDR3 runs to 15 residues. V was clipped by 0 bases and J by 0 bases, with 6 bases between them.